This entry lists 2 T cell receptor beta chains sequenced from one sample in a study of Tregs in tolerant kidney transplant recipients (dated by TCRdb to between 2018 and 2021). Library generation was performed with the immunoSEQ multiplex PCR assay. TCRdb retrieved this table from immuneACCESS and kept in-frame rearrangements only. Not all clones are present; in checked studies, unresolved V genes account for under half, and no reason is known for the remainder. This sample's records show 3,000 or so clones. The ten largest clones capture 7.9% of the sample. For these TCRs, the target antigens are not known. The time point label of this sample denotes: blood sample drawn before combined kidney and bone marrow transplant. For bulk CFSE mixed lymphocyte reactions, CFSE-labeled recipient PBMCs were cocultured for 6 days with irradiated donor PBMCs, after which the cells were stained for CD3/CD4/CD8 and FACS-sorted.

Sequencing was performed on CD8+ T cells from blood cultured with allogeneic cells, taken before the transplant. Every receptor here comes from a human patient who received a combined kidney and bone marrow transplant.

With regard to this clone: A read error may account for a junction end that differs from germline. The read ends 3 residues early relative to the CDR3; the germline J gene fills the gap. The V call is TRBV4-2, the J call TRBJ1-5; 11 nucleotides agree with TRBD1. The CDR3 loop spans 15 amino acids. Per germline, CDR1 LGHNA and CDR2 YNFKEQ. This chain's CDR3 is CASSQDGTGGQPQHF. The part of the CDR3 DNA that was read is TGCGCCAGCAGCCAAGACGGGACAGGGGGTCAGCCC.

This clone ranks as medium-sized in terms of frequency. The read terminates 3 residues before the CDR3 end, so the remaining end is supplied by the germline J gene. V gene TRBV7-6 combines with J gene TRBJ2-2; 15 bases are shared with TRBD2. Germline lookup yields CDR1 SGHVS and CDR2 FNYEAQ. The CDR3 loop spans 18 amino acids. With V trimmed by 4 bases and J by 0 bases, 3 bases remained unmatched. Partial CDR3 DNA: TGTGCCAGCAGCTGGGGACTAGCGGGGGGTACGAACACCGGGGAG. Protein sequence: CASSWGLAGGTNTGE. The CDR3 in its entirety is CASSWGLAGGTNTGELFF.